Below, 6 T cell receptor beta chains from the same sample are listed, as sequenced in a study of blood T cell repertoires in COVID-19. Here immunoSEQ multiplex PCR was the method, and the copy in TCRdb shows in-frame clones only, minus some. The sample yields a few hundred thousand clones, roughly 86% seen once. Source material: peripheral blood. The source of these receptors is a man in his late teens or twenties with active or convalescent COVID-19.

The rearrangement links TRBV6-5 to TRBJ1-5, with 7 bases fitting TRBD1. The CDR3 is 15 residues long. The germline V gene encodes CDR1 MNHEY and CDR2 SVGAGI. V was pared by 6 bases and J by 0 bases, with 5 bases of the junction left unmatched. The CDR3 region is CASRPGGYSNQPQHF. The CDR3 nucleotides are TGTGCCAGCAGACCAGGGGGTTATAGCAATCAGCCCCAGCATTTT.

The CDR3 sequence is CASRLKPNQPQHF. In DNA, the CDR3 is TGCGCCAGCAGGTTAAAGCCGAATCAGCCCCAGCATTTT. This chain connects TRBV10-2 to TRBJ1-5, with D unresolved. Germline V gene sequence: CDR1 WSHSY, CDR2 SAAADI. The CDR3 totals 13 residues. Deletions cut 6 bases from V and 4 bases from J, with 10 bases between.

J is TRBJ1-3 and V is TRBV9; D is ambiguous. The CDR3 runs 15 residues. Germline V CDR1 and CDR2: SGDLS, YYNGEE. V was shortened by 2 bases and J by 0 bases, with 9 bases between the two germline ends. CDR3 DNA: TGTGCCAGCAGCGTGTGGGCCGGCTCTGGAAACACCATATATTTT. It encodes CASSVWAGSGNTIYF.

The chain couples TRBV10-1 to TRBJ1-1; no firm D call. Trimming shortened V by 0 bases and J by 3 bases, and 17 bases separated the two germline ends. This CDR3 region has 17 residues. Germline V gives CDR1 WNHNN, CDR2 SYGVQD (reference sequence). The CDR3 reads CASSESKRVRMHTEAFF. As DNA, the CDR3 is TGCGCCAGCAGTGAGTCGAAGAGGGTCAGGATGCACACTGAAGCTTTCTTT.

This chain joins TRBV5-1 and TRBJ2-2; 10 bases map to TRBD1. Germline assignment: CDR1 SGHRS and CDR2 YFSETQ. The CDR3 is 17 amino acids. The ends lost 4 bases at V and 4 bases at J; junction bases unmatched: 10. CDR3 nucleotide sequence: TGCGCCAGCAGCCCAATCCGGACAGGGGGAACCACCGGGGAGCTGTTTTTT. Translation: CASSPIRTGGTTGELFF.

On this clone itself: At one of its ends the junction is not consistent with the germline gene, which may arise from a read error. The chain links TRBV12-5 to TRBJ1-6, with D tentatively TRBD1 (6 bases). Germline V CDR1 and CDR2: LGHNT, FRNRAP. There are 12 residues in the CDR3. The CDR3 region has the DNA TGTGCTAGTGGTGAGTCCGGGACACCTCTCCACTTT. Translation: CASGESGTPLHF.